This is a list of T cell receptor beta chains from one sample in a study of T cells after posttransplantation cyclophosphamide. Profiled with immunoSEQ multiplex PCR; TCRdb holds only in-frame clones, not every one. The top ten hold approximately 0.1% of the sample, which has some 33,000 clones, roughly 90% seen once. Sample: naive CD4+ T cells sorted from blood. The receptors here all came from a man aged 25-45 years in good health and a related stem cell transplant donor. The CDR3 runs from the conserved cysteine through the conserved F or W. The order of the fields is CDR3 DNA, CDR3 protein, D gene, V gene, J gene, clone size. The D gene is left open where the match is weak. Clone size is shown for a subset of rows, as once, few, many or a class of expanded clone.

TGTGCCAGCTCACCTTCCGGTAATGAAAAACTGTTTTTT	CASSPSGNEKLFF	NA	TRBV18	TRBJ1-4	NA
TGTGCCACCAGCAGAGATAGTCGGGGGATGTATCAGCCCCAGCATTTT	CATSRDSRGMYQPQHF	NA	TRBV15	TRBJ1-5	NA
TGTGCCAGCAGCCCCGGGACAGAAATTAACGAGCAGTACTTC	CASSPGTEINEQYF	TRBD1	TRBV2	TRBJ2-7	NA
TGTGCCAGCAGCCCCCGTGGAGACACCGGGGAGCTGTTTTTT	CASSPRGDTGELFF	NA	TRBV11-3	TRBJ2-2	once
TGTGCCAGTAGTATAGCTTCTCTAAATGAAAAACTGTTTTTT	CASSIASLNEKLFF	NA	TRBV19	TRBJ1-4	NA
TGTGCCAGTACCCCGGGACTAGCGGGGCCAAGGGAGCAGTTCTTC	CASTPGLAGPREQFF	TRBD2	TRBV19	TRBJ2-1	once
TGTGCCAGCAGCGCGGGGGCTGGGTATGGCTACACCTTC	CASSAGAGYGYTF	NA	TRBV7-2	TRBJ1-2	NA
TGTGCCAGCAGCTTGCAGTACCAAGAGACCCAGTACTTC	CASSLQYQETQYF	NA	TRBV7-3	TRBJ2-5	NA
TGTGCCAGCAGTGGCGGAAGCTATCAGCCCCAGCATTTT	CASSGGSYQPQHF	NA	TRBV6-5	TRBJ1-5	NA
TGCGCCAGCAGTGAGTCGGTCGGGGGGGCGAATGAGCAGTTCTTC	CASSESVGGANEQFF	TRBD2	TRBV10-1	TRBJ2-1	few
TGTGCCAGCACCCATGGGGGGGGTGGAGCCTACGAGCAGTACTTC	CASTHGGGGAYEQYF	TRBD2	TRBV6-5	TRBJ2-7	NA
TGCGCCAGCCAAGCGGTCACAGATACGCAGTATTTT	CASQAVTDTQYF	NA	TRBV10-2	TRBJ2-3	NA
TGCGCCAGCAGCTTGGCTGTTTTCACAGATACGCAGTATTTT	CASSLAVFTDTQYF	NA	TRBV5-1	TRBJ2-3	NA
TGTGCCAGCAGTCTCTGCTACGAGCAGTACTTC	CASSLCYEQYF	NA	TRBV6-4	TRBJ2-7	NA
TGTGCCAGCAGGGAGGACAGGGCGGTGAACACTGGAGCTTTCTTT	CASREDRAVNTGAFF	TRBD1	TRBV6-5	TRBJ1-1	NA
TGCAGCGTAGAGACAGGGGCAGCAGATACGCAGTATTTT	CSVETGAADTQYF	TRBD1	TRBV29-1	TRBJ2-3	NA
TGTGCCAGCAGCTTGGGACTGATCAATCAGCCCCAGCATTTT	CASSLGLINQPQHF	NA	TRBV7-2	TRBJ1-5	NA
TGTGCCAGCAGCCTAGGACACCTGAGCACCGGGGAGCTGTTTTTT	CASSLGHLSTGELFF	NA	TRBV7-9	TRBJ2-2	NA
TGTGCCAGCAGCTTAGGGGCAGACTCTGGAAACACCATATATTTT	CASSLGADSGNTIYF	NA	TRBV11-2	TRBJ1-3	once
TGTGCCAGCAGCTTAGCACAGGGCCCCAATCAGCCCCAGCATTTT	CASSLAQGPNQPQHF	NA	TRBV7-9	TRBJ1-5	NA
TGTGCCAGCGGACAGGCGGGTCAGCCCCAGCATTTT	CASGQAGQPQHF	TRBD1	TRBV6-5	TRBJ1-5	NA
TGTGCCAGCAGGCCCCTGTCACAGGGTTTTCTTCCGAACACTGAAGCTTTCTTT	CASRPLSQGFLPNTEAFF	NA	TRBV2	TRBJ1-1	NA
TGTGCCAGCAGTTCCCATAGGACACACTATAATTCACCCCTCCACTTT	CASSSHRTHYNSPLHF	NA	TRBV27	TRBJ1-6	NA
TGTGCCAGCAGTCAACAGGGGGATCAGCCCCAGCATTTT	CASSQQGDQPQHF	TRBD1	TRBV6-5	TRBJ1-5	NA
TGTGCCAGCAGCTGGGGGGGGGAATTTGGCACAGATACGCAGTATTTT	CASSWGGEFGTDTQYF	TRBD2	TRBV5-6	TRBJ2-3	NA
TGTGCCAGCAGCAGGACAGGGGTTGGCTACACCTTC	CASSRTGVGYTF	TRBD1	TRBV7-8	TRBJ1-2	NA
TGTGCCAGCTCCCTGGGACATGGCACTGGAAACACCATATATTTT	CASSLGHGTGNTIYF	NA	TRBV5-4	TRBJ1-3	NA
TGCGCCAGCAGCCAAGATCGGATCGGGGTTGAGCTGTTTTTT	CASSQDRIGVELFF	NA	TRBV4-3	TRBJ2-2	NA
TGCGCCAGCAGCTTGGGACGGGGGGATACGCAGTATTTT	CASSLGRGDTQYF	NA	TRBV5-1	TRBJ2-3	NA
TGCGCCAGCAGCTTGTCGGGGCAGGGGTACGAGCAGTACTTC	CASSLSGQGYEQYF	NA	TRBV5-1	TRBJ2-7	NA
TGCGCCAGCAGCCAGGGCGGGACAGGGTCCTACAATGAGCAGTTCTTC	CASSQGGTGSYNEQFF	TRBD1	TRBV4-1	TRBJ2-1	NA
TGCGCCAGCAGCTTGGGAAAAAGACAGACTGAAGCTTTCTTT	CASSLGKRQTEAFF	NA	TRBV5-1	TRBJ1-1	NA
TGTGCCAGCAGTGAGATAGTACCCCTCCACTTT	CASSEIVPLHF	NA	TRBV6-1	TRBJ1-6	NA
TGTGCCAGCAGCTTTCGTTCCGGGACAGGGGGAGGATCACCCCTCCACTTT	CASSFRSGTGGGSPLHF	TRBD1	TRBV7-9	TRBJ1-6	NA
TGTGCCAGCAGTTCAAACAGATTAACCGGGGAGCTGTTTTTT	CASSSNRLTGELFF	NA	TRBV28	TRBJ2-2	NA
TGTGCCAGCAGTGAGATCGGGACAGGGAATATAGAGGATGAGCAGTTCTTC	CASSEIGTGNIEDEQFF	TRBD1	TRBV2	TRBJ2-1	NA
TGTGCCAGCAGTCCCCCCCAGGGGGCAGATAACTATGGCTACACCTTC	CASSPPQGADNYGYTF	TRBD1	TRBV28	TRBJ1-2	NA
TGTGCCAGTAGTATAGCAGGACTTGAGTACAATGAGCAGTTCTTC	CASSIAGLEYNEQFF	NA	TRBV19	TRBJ2-1	once
TGTGCCAGCAGCTCCCGGGACAGGTTTACTGAAGCTTTCTTT	CASSSRDRFTEAFF	TRBD1	TRBV7-3	TRBJ1-1	NA
TGTGCCAGCAGTGGGACAGGGAATAATTCACCCCTCCACTTT	CASSGTGNNSPLHF	TRBD1	TRBV25-1	TRBJ1-6	NA
TGTGCCAGCAGAGCCCAGACTAGCGGCTACAATGAGCAGTTCTTC	CASRAQTSGYNEQFF	TRBD2	TRBV5-4	TRBJ2-1	NA
TGTGCCAGCAGTCCCACAGGGGGCTCCTACGAGCAGTACTTC	CASSPTGGSYEQYF	TRBD1	TRBV27	TRBJ2-7	once
TGTGCCAGCGGTTGGGGTACGGGGAACTATGGCTACACCTTC	CASGWGTGNYGYTF	NA	TRBV5-6	TRBJ1-2	NA
TGCGCCAGCAGCCTAACAACAGGTAACTCTGGGGCCAACGTCCTGACTTTC	CASSLTTGNSGANVLTF	NA	TRBV5-1	TRBJ2-6	once
TGTGCCAGCAGCATTCTAGCGGGGGGGCCCACCGGGGAGCTGTTTTTT	CASSILAGGPTGELFF	TRBD2	TRBV7-8	TRBJ2-2	once
TGTGCCACCGGGAGGGGGGTGACTGACGAAGCTTTCTTT	CATGRGVTDEAFF	NA	TRBV9	TRBJ1-1	NA
TGTGCCACCAGCAGAGAAGGGGCAGTCATTAATGAAAAACTGTTTTTT	CATSREGAVINEKLFF	NA	TRBV15	TRBJ1-4	NA
TGTGCCAGCAAACCACAGGGGGTTAGCACTGAAGCTTTCTTT	CASKPQGVSTEAFF	TRBD1	TRBV2	TRBJ1-1	once
TGTGCCAGCAGCTTTTCCGGGAATAGCAATCAGCCCCAGCATTTT	CASSFSGNSNQPQHF	NA	TRBV11-2	TRBJ1-5	NA
TGCGCCAGCAGCCCGGGACAGGCCTCCAATCAGCCCCAGCATTTT	CASSPGQASNQPQHF	TRBD1	TRBV5-1	TRBJ1-5	once
TGCAGCGCCCGGAGGACAGGGCCCAATTCACCCCTCCACTTT	CSARRTGPNSPLHF	TRBD1	TRBV29-1	TRBJ1-6	NA
TGTGCCAGCAGCTCCGGGGTGACCACTAATGAAAAACTGTTTTTT	CASSSGVTTNEKLFF	NA	TRBV6-6	TRBJ1-4	NA
TGTGCCAGTAGCCCGTCGCGGAGGGGGCCTTATCAGCCCCAGCATTTT	CASSPSRRGPYQPQHF	TRBD1	TRBV19	TRBJ1-5	NA
TGTGCCAGCTCACCAATACCACAGGGTATGGAGACCCAGTACTTC	CASSPIPQGMETQYF	NA	TRBV18	TRBJ2-5	NA